Following are 2 T cell receptor beta chains from one sample sequenced in a study of T-cell memory formation after mild COVID-19. TCRdb reprocessed the 5' RACE reads via MiXCR and lists one record per CDR3 protein. Of roughly 260,000 distinct CDR3 sequences detected, about 15% appear once; the ten largest clones hold around 3.8%. Source material: PBMCs or a T cell subset sorted from them (not recorded which). The receptors come from a man aged 18-30 years who had mild COVID-19 (a few samples of this study predate the infection). Cell type and time point are not known.

This chain joins TRBV4-2 and TRBJ2-7; no clear D. V lost 1 base and J lost 3, with 13 bases in between. Germline lookup yields CDR1 LGHNA and CDR2 YNFKEQ. The CDR3 loop spans 15 amino acids. CDR3 DNA: TGTGCCAGCAGCCAAGCGACGGAACCTGTCTACGAGCAGTACTTC. The encoded protein is CASSQATEPVYEQYF.

The V gene is TRBV12-3 or TRBV12-4, the J gene TRBJ1-2; 7 bases line up with TRBD1. The CDR3 is 14 amino acids. The junction had 8 bases not matched to a gene; V was cut back by 4 bases and J by 6 bases. The CDR3 loop is CASSSRQGLDGYTF. The CDR3 DNA sequence: TGTGCCAGCAGTTCGAGACAGGGCTTGGATGGCTACACCTTC.